This T cell receptor (beta chain) is drawn from a study of shared clonotypes between healthy human individuals (dated by TCRdb to about 2020). Describing the broader study: Three men and two women, aged 18 to 49 years, made up the cohort. For each donor, three plates each were used for CD4 naive and CD4 memory, two plates were used for CD8 naive, and one plate was used for CD8 memory. To estimate repertoire size and how much clonotypes are shared between individuals, the study performed deep sequencing of blood TCR repertoires from about 5 healthy adults. Libraries were prepared and TCR repertoires were sequenced by different laboratories using diverse techniques, in order to increase sequencing depth and limit assay-specific biases. Leukapheresis yielded between about 0.85 and 10 billion PBMCs per donor. The research as a whole found: Sharing across four donors was observed for about 5% of naive CD4, 3.5% of naive CD8, roughly 2.3% of memory CD4, and around 0.42% of memory CD8 clonotypes. Larger estimated clonotype richness was generally found for naive subsets than for memory subsets. Sampling was restricted to blood, and TCR repertoires in tissue are likely to differ from TCR repertoires in blood. Higher generation probabilities were observed for clonotypes shared by all four sorted-subset donors than for non-shared clonotypes. Pairwise subsampling indicated that sequencing depth was expected to affect the degree of clonotype sharing among donors. The genetic and exposure-history diversity represented was limited by the small number of donors. Incomplete sequencing was indicated by rarefaction of sorted-subset datasets, despite the large sequencing depth.

This clone was observed a few times. Its target antigen remains unknown. Within one base of it there is no much larger clone, and no base qualities were kept. Sequences MNHEY (CDR1) and SMNVEV (CDR2) are obtained from the germline V gene (reference sequence). Including cysteine and phenylalanine, the CDR3 has 15 amino acids. Just the 45-base CDR3 DNA is kept, in frame starting at base 1. V lost 5 bases and J lost 5 bases, and the count of bases not matched to a germline gene is 7. The donors were healthy, HIV-negative adults with no recently reported acute infections or vaccinations. Every donor was a Caucasian adult living in Nashville, Tennessee, USA. Magnetic negative selection was used to enrich CD4+ T cells, after which naive cells were positively selected on CD45RA and the negative fraction became the memory subset. After blood collection by leukapheresis, PBMCs were isolated using Ficoll-Histopaque density gradient centrifugation and then cryopreserved in the vapor phase of liquid nitrogen. Analytical flow cytometry was used to check the purity and quantity of each magnetically sorted T cell population. Each sorted fraction had its genomic DNA isolated and then quantified by UV absorbance on a Nanodrop 2000c.

Using the deep immunoSEQ assay, multiplex PCR amplified TCR CDR3 regions from genomic DNA. Genomic DNA extracted from each cell subset was distributed evenly over all wells of several immunoSEQ 96-well plates, and each plate served as one replicate. Each replicate PCR for sorted subsets received around 200 ng genomic DNA, equal to about 30,000 T cell genomes. Purified libraries were quantified with a Qubit 3.0 fluorometer, sized on a Bioanalyzer 2100, and re-quantified with the KAPA Library Quantification kit. A separate single-read 150-cycle Illumina NextSeq 550 flow cell was used to sequence each immunoSEQ 96-well plate. As for how the authors treated the data: Because the immunoSEQ output held only junctional sequences and lacked quality scores, the filtering could not match the filtering applied to full-length reads. To assign V/J genes and CDR3, sequences were annotated against IMGT germline references using PyIR, a Python wrapper for IgBLAST v1.9. Reads were removed for weak V/J assignments (E-value above 1e-6), missing CDR3, stop codons, out-of-frame junctions, or ambiguous translated residues. V3J clonotypes were defined by identical inferred V gene, J gene, and CDR3 amino acid sequence. The percentage overlap between two repertoires was calculated by dividing the number of shared unique clonotypes by the size of the smaller repertoire. Repertoire richness was assessed with RTK rarefaction, the Chao1 estimator, and Recon v2.1 estimates of unobserved clonotypes. For all TCRbeta clonotypes obtained by the gDNA method from a few donors, generation probabilities were computed with OLGA. Held by TCRdb, this immuneACCESS table contains in-frame sequences only and omits some clones. Under half of the omission traces to an unresolved V gene where checked; the cause of the rest is unknown. V and J calls and clone size are copied from that table; D and trimming were computed from the DNA. The sample table records 2 million or so clones; roughly 95% of these occur just once. Together, the top ten hold under 0.15% of the sample.

The sequencing sample was made of naive CD4+ T cells sorted from blood. The sample's cell subset or site label, in plain terms: CD45RA+ positively selected. Rearrangement joined TRBV27 to TRBJ2-5; TRBD2 agrees with 11 junctional bases. The TCR was taken from a man aged 18-30 years in good health. The DNA is TGTGCCAGCAGTGTGATAGCGGGAGGGGGGGAGACCCAGTACTTC. It translates to CASSVIAGGGETQYF.